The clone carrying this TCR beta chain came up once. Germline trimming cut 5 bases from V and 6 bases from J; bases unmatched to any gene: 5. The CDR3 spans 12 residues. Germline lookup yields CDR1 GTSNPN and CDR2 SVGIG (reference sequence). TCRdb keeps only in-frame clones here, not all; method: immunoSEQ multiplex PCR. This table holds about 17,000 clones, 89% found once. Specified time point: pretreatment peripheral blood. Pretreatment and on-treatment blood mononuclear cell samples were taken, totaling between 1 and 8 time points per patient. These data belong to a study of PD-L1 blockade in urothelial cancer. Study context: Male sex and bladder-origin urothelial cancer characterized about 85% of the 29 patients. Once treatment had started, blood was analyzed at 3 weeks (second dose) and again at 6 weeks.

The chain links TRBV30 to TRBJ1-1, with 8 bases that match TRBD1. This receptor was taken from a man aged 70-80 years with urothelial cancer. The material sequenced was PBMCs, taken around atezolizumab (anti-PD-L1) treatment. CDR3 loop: CAWDRGVAEAFF. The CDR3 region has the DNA TGTGCCTGGGACAGGGGTGTCGCTGAAGCTTTCTTT.